This T cell receptor beta chain comes out of a study of cytomegalovirus exposure and HLA in healthy donors. V was cut by 2 bases and J by 6 bases, with 7 bases left in between. Germline CDR1 is WSHSY and CDR2 is SAAADI. The CDR3 covers 13 residues. Every donor was a healthy person donating bone marrow. PCR employed 60 Vbeta and 13 Jbeta primers. Only in-frame clones appear in the TCRdb table, and some are missing; sequencing was by immunoSEQ multiplex PCR. The repertoire includes around 140,000 clones, roughly 80% of them detected once, and about 13% sits in the top ten. Study-wide findings and caveats: When a later analysis compared HLA-associated TCR beta chains with equally common others, the HLA-associated chains turned out to be more clonally expanded and to have lower generation probabilities.

A word on this clone: The antigen remains undetermined.

The sample comprised PBMCs. This chain connects TRBV10-2 to TRBJ2-2; a possible D gene is TRBD2 (6 bases). This clonotype originated in a middle-aged man in good health and CMV-seropositive. CDR3 amino acids: CASSEGGSGELFF. The CDR3, as DNA: TGCGCCAGCAGTGAGGGAGGGTCCGGGGAGCTGTTTTTT.